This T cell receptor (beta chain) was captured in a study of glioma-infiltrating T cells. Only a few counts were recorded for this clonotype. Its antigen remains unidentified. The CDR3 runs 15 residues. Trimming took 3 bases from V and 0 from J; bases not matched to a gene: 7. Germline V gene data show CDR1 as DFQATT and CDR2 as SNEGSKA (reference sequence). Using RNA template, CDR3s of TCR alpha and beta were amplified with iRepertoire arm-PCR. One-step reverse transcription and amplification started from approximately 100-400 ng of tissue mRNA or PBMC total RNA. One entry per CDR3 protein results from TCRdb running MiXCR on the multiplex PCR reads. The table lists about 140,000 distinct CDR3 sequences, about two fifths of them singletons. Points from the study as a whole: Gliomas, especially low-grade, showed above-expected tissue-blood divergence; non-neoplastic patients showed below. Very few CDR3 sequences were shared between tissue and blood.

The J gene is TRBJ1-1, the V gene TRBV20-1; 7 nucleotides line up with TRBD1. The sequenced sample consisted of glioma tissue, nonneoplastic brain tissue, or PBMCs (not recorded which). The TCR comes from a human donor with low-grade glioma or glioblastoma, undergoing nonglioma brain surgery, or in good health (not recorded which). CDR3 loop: CSARFGGTVNTEAFF. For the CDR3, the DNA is TGCAGTGCTAGGTTTGGGGGGACAGTGAACACTGAAGCTTTCTTT.